Listed here are 10 T cell receptor beta chains from one sample, sequenced in a study of T cell changes during pregnancy in multiple sclerosis (dated by TCRdb to the late 2010s). Library creation used the immunoSEQ multiplex PCR assay. TCRdb re-hosts the immuneACCESS table, in-frame sequences only. Its copies lack some clones; in the studies checked, an unresolved V gene accounts for under half of them, and the cause for the rest is not known. A total of 65,000 to 70,000 clones appear in this sample, 91% of them only once. The ten most abundant clones make up approximately 2.5% of the sample. Here the sequenced sample was peripheral blood, taken in the first trimester of pregnancy. These receptor sequences come from a female donor with multiple sclerosis, enrolled in a pregnancy study.

The CDR3 coding sequence is TGTGCCAGCAGCTTAGCTAGCGGGAGCCAGAATGAGCAGTTCTTC. This sequence encodes CASSLASGSQNEQFF. V and J are TRBV7-2 and TRBJ2-1, with TRBD2 matching 9 bases. CDR1 and CDR2 from the germline V gene are SGHTA and FQGNSA. The CDR3 consists of 15 residues. V shed 0 bases, J shed 7 bases, and the junction held 4 bases outside the gene matches.

The genes are TRBV6-4 and TRBJ2-3; D not resolved. Per germline, CDR1 MRHNA and CDR2 SNTAGT. The length of the CDR3 is 13 residues. Trimming left V 6 bases short and J 0 bases short, with 7 bases between. The CDR3 sequence: CASSTTSTDTQYF. CDR3 nucleotide sequence: TGTGCCAGCAGCACTACTAGCACAGATACGCAGTATTTT.

The chain employs TRBV6-6 and TRBJ2-5, with TRBD2 as a possible D gene (5 bases). Germline V gene data show CDR1 as MNHNY and CDR2 as SVGAGI (reference sequence). The CDR3 runs to 13 residues. V was cut by 4 bases and J by 5 bases, with 11 bases left in between. This CDR3 is CASSLVGVETQYF. The CDR3 bases are TGTGCCAGCAGTTTAGTGGGAGTGGAGACCCAGTACTTC.

This chain joins TRBV27 and TRBJ2-7; D is uncertain. The V gene lost 5 bases and the J gene lost 5 bases, with 7 bases spanning the gap. The CDR3 is 11 residues long. Germline CDR1 MNHEY, CDR2 SMNVEV (reference sequence). The CDR3 coding sequence is TGTGCCAGCAGTAGAGAGAACGAGCAGTACTTC. Translating it yields CASSRENEQYF.

The chain employs TRBV10-3 and TRBJ1-4, with D possibly matching TRBD1 (6 bases). This CDR3 is 14 amino acids long. Germline V CDR1 and CDR2: ENHRY, SYGVKD. Trimming stripped 8 bases from V and 0 bases from J, with 10 bases between. This CDR3 reads CAISQGATNEKLFF. CDR3 DNA: TGTGCCATCTCACAGGGTGCAACTAATGAAAAACTGTTTTTT.

The V call is TRBV5-6, the J call TRBJ1-2, with 9 positions matching TRBD1. The trim removed 4 bases at V and 6 bases at J, leaving 4 bases unmatched. The germline gives CDR1 SGHDT, CDR2 YYEEEE. The CDR3 extends over 13 amino acids. CDR3 nucleotides: TGTGCCAGCAGCCAGGACAGGGGAGATGGCTACACCTTC. Protein: CASSQDRGDGYTF.

In DNA, the CDR3 is TGTGCCAGCAGCGTCGGGGGTAAGAACACTGAAGCTTTCTTT. Translating it yields CASSVGGKNTEAFF. This chain joins TRBV9 and TRBJ1-1; maybe TRBD1 (5 bases). This CDR3 has 14 residues. Germline-derived CDR1 and CDR2 are SGDLS and YYNGEE. V lost 2 bases and J 1 base, leaving 9 bases between the germline ends. The full variable domain, with the rest looked up from reference TRBV9 and TRBJ1-1, is DSGVTQTPKHLITATGQRVTLRCSPRSGDLSVYWYQQSLDQGLQFLIQYYNGEERAKGNILERFSAQQFPDLHSELNLSSLELGDSALYFCASSVGGKNTEAFFGQGTRLTVV.

The table lists this clone with a count of one. This chain links TRBV6-5 with TRBJ2-2; 14 positions agree with TRBD2. There are 16 residues in the CDR3. Losses at the gene ends were 4 bases for V and 5 bases for J; bases not matched to a gene: 3. In germline, CDR1 is MNHEY, CDR2 SVGAGI. The CDR3 DNA is TGTGCCAGCAGTTCCCGACTAGCGGGGGGGACCGGGGAGCTGTTTTTT. Amino acid sequence: CASSSRLAGGTGELFF.

V gene TRBV25-1 combines with J gene TRBJ1-1; a weak D match, TRBD1 (6 bases). Germline V gene lookup returns CDR1 MGHDK and CDR2 SYGVNS. This CDR3 comprises 12 residues. Trimming removed 6 bases at V and 11 bases at J, with 16 bases between. The CDR3 DNA reads TGTGCCAGCAGGGATACAGGGTTGAAGGCTTTCTTT. Translation gives CASRDTGLKAFF.

The chain combines TRBV30 with TRBJ2-5, with 7 nucleotides matching TRBD2. CDR1 is GTSNPN and CDR2 is SVGIG in the germline V gene (reference sequence). The length of the CDR3 is 13 residues. The V gene end was trimmed by 2 bases and the J gene end by 1 base; junction bases not matched to a gene: 1. CDR3 loop: CAWSRTSQETQYF. Here the CDR3 DNA reads TGTGCCTGGAGTCGGACTAGCCAAGAGACCCAGTACTTC.